Listed below are T cell receptor beta chains from one sample, sequenced in a study of T-cell reconstitution after alpha-beta-depleted transplantation in children. Via MiXCR, TCRdb re-called the PCR reads, giving one row per CDR3 protein. The sample comprises roughly 340,000 distinct CDR3 sequences, around 16% of which are singletons, and just over 40% rests with the top ten. The material was PBMCs, mostly from graft donor cells, obtained 360 days after TCRalphabeta/CD19-depleted stem cell transplant. The receptors stem from a male patient aged 2-15 years who had a stem cell transplant for acute lymphoblastic leukemia, so the T cells may come from the graft donor. Both conserved end residues are part of each CDR3. The D gene is left open where the match is weak. Part of the rows lack a size; the others show once, few, many or a class for expanded clones.

D	length	J	V	size	CDR3	DNA
-	13	TRBJ1-1	TRBV25-1	-	CASSEKGGTEAFF	TGTGCCAGCAGTGAAAAGGGGGGCACTGAAGCTTTCTTT
TRBD2	17	TRBJ2-7	TRBV5-1	-	CASSRTSGSPTRYEQYF	TGCGCCAGCAGCCGGACTAGCGGGAGTCCTACGCGGTACGAGCAGTACTTC
TRBD2	14	TRBJ2-5	TRBV5-6	many	CASSPGLSLETQYF	TGTGCCAGCAGCCCGGGACTATCCCTGGAGACCCAGTACTTC
-	12	TRBJ2-5	TRBV6-2/TRBV6-3	many	CASSYVQETQYF	TGTGCCAGCAGTTACGTCCAAGAGACCCAGTACTTC
TRBD1	12	TRBJ2-4	TRBV20-1	few	CSARTGQNIQYF	TGCAGTGCCAGGACAGGGCAAAACATTCAGTACTTC
TRBD1	15	TRBJ2-1	TRBV20-1	-	CSASYRQGIYSEQFF	TGCAGTGCTAGTTACAGACAGGGGATTTATAGTGAGCAGTTCTTC
-	13	TRBJ2-2	TRBV30	few	CAWSVGGPGGLFF	TGTGCCTGGAGTGTAGGCGGACCCGGTGGGCTGTTTTTT
-	15	TRBJ2-7	TRBV4-1	few	CASSQEGGSPYEQYF	TGCGCCAGCAGCCAAGAAGGTGGATCGCCCTACGAGCAGTACTTC
TRBD2	19	TRBJ2-1	TRBV4-3	many	CASSQEGLAGELSYNEQFF	TGCGCCAGCAGCCAAGAAGGGCTAGCGGGAGAGCTCTCCTACAATGAGCAGTTCTTC
-	20	TRBJ2-7	TRBV6-2/TRBV6-3	few	CASSPPGETRSYRTTYEQYF	TGTGCCAGCAGTCCTCCCGGAGAGACACGCTCTTACCGCACAACCTACGAGCAGTACTTC
-	15	TRBJ2-7	TRBV20-1	-	CSARRGPLSSYEQYF	TGCAGTGCTAGACGGGGCCCATTGAGCTCCTACGAGCAGTACTTC
TRBD2	16	TRBJ2-3	TRBV7-9	many	CASSLRLAGDTDTQYF	TGTGCCAGCAGCCTCCGACTAGCGGGAGACACAGATACGCAGTATTTT
-	14	TRBJ2-6	TRBV18	-	CASSRVSGANVLTF	TGTGCCAGCTCACGTGTGTCTGGGGCCAACGTCCTGACTTTC
-	16	TRBJ2-3	TRBV6-5	few	CASSYGSGGPTDTQYF	TGTGCCAGCAGTTATGGTAGCGGCGGGCCCACAGATACGCAGTATTTT
-	12	TRBJ2-2	TRBV2	few	CASSTGFRELFF	TGTGCCAGCAGTACAGGGTTTCGGGAGCTGTTTTTT
-	17	TRBJ2-1	TRBV14	-	CASSQSGSHHRYNEQFF	TGTGCCAGCAGCCAAAGTGGCTCCCACCATCGCTACAATGAGCAGTTCTTC
TRBD2	14	TRBJ2-3	TRBV29-1	-	CSAGTSGPADTQYF	TGCAGCGCCGGGACTAGCGGCCCGGCAGATACGCAGTATTTT
TRBD1	16	TRBJ1-5	TRBV27	few	CASNPTGDGGNQPQHF	TGTGCCAGCAACCCCACAGGGGACGGTGGCAATCAGCCCCAGCATTTT
-	16	TRBJ2-7	TRBV15	many	CATSRDLSDTAYEQYF	TGTGCCACCAGCAGAGATCTTTCGGACACTGCCTACGAGCAGTACTTC
-	12	TRBJ2-7	TRBV3-1	many	CASSPNGVTEYF	TGTGCCAGCAGCCCTAACGGCGTAACGGAATACTTC
-	18	TRBJ1-5	TRBV20-1	-	CSARDRYGGRLRNQPQHF	TGCAGTGCTAGAGATCGGTACGGTGGACGGTTACGCAATCAGCCCCAGCATTTT
TRBD2	11	TRBJ2-7	TRBV20-1	-	CSAHGGGEQYF	TGCAGTGCCCACGGGGGGGGCGAGCAGTACTTC
-	16	TRBJ1-1	TRBV5-1	-	CASSLAEYRGATEAFF	TGCGCCAGCAGCTTGGCCGAATACAGAGGGGCGACTGAAGCTTTCTTT
-	13	TRBJ2-2	TRBV5-1	-	CASSGTNTGELFF	TGCGCCAGCAGCGGGACCAACACCGGGGAGCTGTTTTTT
TRBD1	14	TRBJ1-4	TRBV7-9	many	CASRGQGALEKLFF	TGTGCCAGCAGGGGACAGGGGGCTTTGGAAAAACTGTTTTTT
TRBD2	14	TRBJ2-4	TRBV2	few	CASKMTSTKNIQYF	TGTGCCAGCAAAATGACTAGCACCAAAAACATTCAGTACTTC
TRBD2	16	TRBJ2-7	TRBV10-3	many	CASSKASGSRAYEQYF	TGTGCCTCCAGCAAGGCTAGCGGGAGTCGTGCCTACGAGCAGTACTTC
-	15	TRBJ1-3	TRBV4-3	-	CASSQTGTPGNTIYF	TGCGCCAGCAGCCAGACCGGGACACCCGGAAACACCATATATTTT
-	11	TRBJ1-5	TRBV7-9	-	CASGWNQPQHF	TGTGCCAGCGGATGGAATCAGCCCCAGCATTTT
-	14	TRBJ2-1	TRBV29-1	many	CSVEDRMSYNEQFF	TGCAGCGTTGAAGATCGGATGTCCTACAATGAGCAGTTCTTC
TRBD2	17	TRBJ2-1	TRBV12-3/TRBV12-4	many	CASSLGKLAGSYNEQFF	TGTGCCAGCAGTTTAGGTAAACTAGCGGGCTCCTACAATGAGCAGTTCTTC
-	16	TRBJ2-1	TRBV4-1	few	CASSQERASSYNEQFF	TGCGCCAGCAGCCAAGAGCGGGCGAGCTCCTACAATGAGCAGTTCTTC
-	12	TRBJ1-2	TRBV12-3/TRBV12-4	-	CASKFGLDGYTF	TGTGCCAGCAAGTTTGGACTGGATGGCTACACCTTC
TRBD1	15	TRBJ2-1	TRBV5-6	few	CASSLTGALVSRQFF	TGTGCCAGCAGCTTGACAGGGGCCCTCGTTTCGCGGCAGTTCTTC
TRBD2	15	TRBJ2-1	TRBV19	-	CASRTTSGRANEQFF	TGTGCCAGTAGGACGACTAGCGGGAGGGCTAATGAGCAGTTCTTC
TRBD1	17	TRBJ1-1	TRBV6-2/TRBV6-3	-	CASSYHRTGEWGTEAFF	TGTGCCAGCAGTTACCATCGGACAGGGGAGTGGGGTACTGAAGCTTTCTTT
-	14	TRBJ1-6	TRBV2	few	CASSDGQGSIPLHF	TGTGCCAGCAGTGACGGGCAGGGAAGTATACCCCTCCACTTT
-	15	TRBJ2-3	TRBV5-1	-	CASSLTVIDTDTQYF	TGCGCCAGCAGCTTGACAGTTATCGACACAGATACGCAGTATTTT
TRBD2	15	TRBJ2-1	TRBV29-1	few	CSVELAGGTYNEQFF	TGCAGCGTTGAGCTAGCGGGGGGTACATACAATGAGCAGTTCTTC
-	17	TRBJ1-2	TRBV4-2	few	CASSQAHWSVKVYGYTF	TGTGCCAGCAGCCAGGCCCACTGGTCAGTAAAGGTCTATGGCTACACCTTC
-	15	TRBJ1-4	TRBV12-3/TRBV12-4	few	CASSFTAQGGEKLFF	TGTGCCAGCAGTTTTACAGCCCAAGGGGGTGAAAAACTGTTTTTT
TRBD1	16	TRBJ1-2	TRBV7-6	-	CASNPIPGGRENGYTF	TGTGCCAGCAACCCTATTCCAGGGGGCAGGGAGAATGGCTACACCTTC
-	17	TRBJ2-1	TRBV5-1	many	CASSRGQPGWSSNEQFF	TGCGCCAGCAGCCGCGGACAGCCAGGGTGGTCGAGCAATGAGCAGTTCTTC
TRBD1	18	TRBJ2-2	TRBV10-3	-	CAISDHPAGGDNTGELFF	TGTGCCATCAGTGATCACCCCGCAGGGGGCGATAACACCGGGGAGCTGTTTTTT
-	17	TRBJ2-7	TRBV3-1	few	CASSQALFGRRSYEQYF	TGTGCCAGCAGCCAAGCCCTCTTCGGCAGACGGTCCTACGAGCAGTACTTC
-	13	TRBJ2-3	TRBV10-1	-	CASRSTGRGTQYF	TGCGCCAGCAGGTCGACAGGGCGGGGTACGCAGTATTTT
TRBD1	14	TRBJ1-1	TRBV12-3/TRBV12-4	-	CASSSGTGLPEAFF	TGTGCCAGCAGTTCCGGGACAGGGCTCCCTGAAGCTTTCTTT
-	13	TRBJ2-5	TRBV20-1	few	CSASAQHQETQYF	TGCAGTGCTAGCGCTCAACACCAAGAGACCCAGTACTTC
TRBD1	15	TRBJ2-7	TRBV5-8	-	CASSEDRGQYYEQYF	TGTGCCAGCAGCGAAGACAGGGGGCAGTACTACGAGCAGTACTTC
-	12	TRBJ2-3	TRBV9	-	CASSLTVDTQYF	TGTGCCAGCAGCTTGACGGTGGATACGCAGTATTTT
-	13	TRBJ2-5	TRBV7-3	-	CASSGGPKETQYF	TGTGCCAGCAGCGGAGGGCCGAAAGAGACCCAGTACTTC
-	15	TRBJ2-3	TRBV7-9	few	CASSSWTPWADTQYF	TGTGCCAGCAGCTCGTGGACTCCTTGGGCAGATACGCAGTATTTT
-	13	TRBJ1-3	TRBV10-2	-	CASSTDLGNTIYF	TGCGCCAGCAGTACAGACCTGGGAAACACCATATATTTT
-	11	TRBJ2-3	TRBV24-1	few	CATSEADTQYF	TGTGCCACCAGTGAAGCAGATACGCAGTATTTT
-	13	TRBJ1-2	TRBV29-1	-	CSVERGENYGYTF	TGCAGCGTTGAGAGAGGGGAGAACTATGGCTACACCTTC
-	16	TRBJ2-7	TRBV28	many	CASSPLRGEPSYEQYF	TGTGCCAGCAGTCCTCTCCGGGGCGAACCCTCCTACGAGCAGTACTTC
-	16	TRBJ1-2	TRBV6-5	few	CASSYSRWRSNYGYTF	TGTGCCAGCAGTTACTCGAGGTGGAGGTCTAACTATGGCTACACCTTC
-	15	TRBJ2-1	TRBV4-2	many	CASSQVGSSYNEQFF	TGTGCCAGCAGCCAAGTGGGAAGCTCCTACAATGAGCAGTTCTTC
-	15	TRBJ2-3	TRBV12-5	-	CASAPGVTSTDTQYF	TGTGCTAGTGCGCCAGGGGTAACTAGCACAGATACGCAGTATTTT